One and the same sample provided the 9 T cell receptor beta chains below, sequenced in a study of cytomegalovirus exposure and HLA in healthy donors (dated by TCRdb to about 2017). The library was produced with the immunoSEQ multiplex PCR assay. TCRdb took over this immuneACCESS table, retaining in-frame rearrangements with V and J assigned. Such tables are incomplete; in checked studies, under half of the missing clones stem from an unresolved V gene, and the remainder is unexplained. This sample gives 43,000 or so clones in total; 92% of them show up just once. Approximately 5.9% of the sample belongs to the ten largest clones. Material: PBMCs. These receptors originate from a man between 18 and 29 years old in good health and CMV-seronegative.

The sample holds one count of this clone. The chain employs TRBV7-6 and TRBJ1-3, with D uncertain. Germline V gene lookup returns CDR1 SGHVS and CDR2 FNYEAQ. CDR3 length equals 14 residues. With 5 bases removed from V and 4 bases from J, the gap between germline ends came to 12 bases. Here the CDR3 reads CASSQTLFGNTIYF. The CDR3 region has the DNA TGTGCCAGCAGCCAAACATTGTTCGGAAACACCATATATTTT.

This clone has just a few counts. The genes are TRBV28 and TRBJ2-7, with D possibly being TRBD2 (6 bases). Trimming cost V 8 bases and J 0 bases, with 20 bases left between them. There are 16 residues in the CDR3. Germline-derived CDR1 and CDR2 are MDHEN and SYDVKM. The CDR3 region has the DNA TGTGCCAGCGGGAGGTTCCTCGTGCCACGCTCCTACGAGCAGTACTTC. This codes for CASGRFLVPRSYEQYF.

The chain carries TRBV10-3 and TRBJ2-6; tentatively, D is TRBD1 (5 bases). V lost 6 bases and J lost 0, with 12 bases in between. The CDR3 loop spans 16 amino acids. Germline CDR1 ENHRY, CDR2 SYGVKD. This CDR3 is CAIRGLTHSGANVLTF. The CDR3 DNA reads TGTGCCATCAGGGGGCTAACCCACTCTGGGGCCAACGTCCTGACTTTC.

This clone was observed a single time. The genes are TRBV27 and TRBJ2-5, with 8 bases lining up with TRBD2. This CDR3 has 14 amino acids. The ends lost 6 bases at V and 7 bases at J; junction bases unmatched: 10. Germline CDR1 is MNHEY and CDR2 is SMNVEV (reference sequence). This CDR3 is CASSQVSAGGTQYF. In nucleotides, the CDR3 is TGTGCCAGCAGCCAAGTCTCCGCGGGGGGGACCCAGTACTTC.

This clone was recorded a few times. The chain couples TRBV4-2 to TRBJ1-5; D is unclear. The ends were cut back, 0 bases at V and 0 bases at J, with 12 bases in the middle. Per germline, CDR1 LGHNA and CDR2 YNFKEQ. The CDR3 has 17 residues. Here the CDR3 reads CASSQEPGKGSNQPQHF. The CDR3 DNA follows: TGTGCCAGCAGCCAAGAACCGGGGAAGGGTAGCAATCAGCCCCAGCATTTT.

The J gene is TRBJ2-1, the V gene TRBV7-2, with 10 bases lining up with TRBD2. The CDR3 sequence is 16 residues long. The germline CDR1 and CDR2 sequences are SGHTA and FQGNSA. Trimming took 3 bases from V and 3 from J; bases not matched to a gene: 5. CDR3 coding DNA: TGTGCCAGCAGCTTGCATACTAGCGGGAACTACAATGAGCAGTTCTTC. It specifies CASSLHTSGNYNEQFF.

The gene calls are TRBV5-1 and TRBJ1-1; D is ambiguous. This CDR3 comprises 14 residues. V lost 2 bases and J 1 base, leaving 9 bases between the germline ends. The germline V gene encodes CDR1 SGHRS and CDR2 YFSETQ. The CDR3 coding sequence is TGCGCCAGCAGCTTCGCGGGCCGGAACACTGAAGCTTTCTTT. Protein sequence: CASSFAGRNTEAFF.

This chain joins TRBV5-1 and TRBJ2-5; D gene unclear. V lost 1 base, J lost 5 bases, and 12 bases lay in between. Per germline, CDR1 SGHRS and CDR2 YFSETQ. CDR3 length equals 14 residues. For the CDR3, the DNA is TGCGCCAGCAGCTTGTCTTCGGTGTGGGAGACCCAGTACTTC. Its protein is CASSLSSVWETQYF.

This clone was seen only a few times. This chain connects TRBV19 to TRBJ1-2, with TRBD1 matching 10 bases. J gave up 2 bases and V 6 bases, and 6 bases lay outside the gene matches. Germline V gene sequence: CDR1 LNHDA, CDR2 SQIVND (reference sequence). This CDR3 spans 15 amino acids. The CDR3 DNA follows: TGTGCCAGTAGACCTCCGGGACAGGGGAACTATGGCTACACCTTC. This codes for CASRPPGQGNYGYTF.